Listed here are 29 T cell receptor beta chains from one sample, sequenced in a study of cytomegalovirus exposure and HLA in healthy donors. Primers: 60 Vbeta forward and 13 Jbeta reverse. Sequenced by immunoSEQ multiplex PCR; TCRdb stores in-frame clones only, minus some. Of approximately 150,000 clones detected, 68% appear once; the ten largest clones hold roughly 1.4%. The specimen was PBMCs. The receptors shown here come from a man aged 45-65 years in good health and CMV-seronegative.

J is TRBJ2-7 and V is TRBV7-9; perhaps TRBD1 as D (5 bases). The CDR3 is 15 residues long. Trimming pared 1 base from V and 2 bases from J, leaving 12 bases between. Germline CDR1 SEHNR, CDR2 FQNEAQ (reference sequence). CDR3 loop: CASSLEQAFTYEQYF. CDR3 sequence (DNA): TGTGCCAGCAGCTTAGAACAGGCATTTACCTACGAGCAGTACTTC.

As regards this clone: Other DNA sequences within the sample encode an identical CDR3. The V and J genes are TRBV5-4 and TRBJ1-2; maybe TRBD1 (6 bases). The CDR3 spans 15 residues. Trimming shortened V by 0 bases and J by 7 bases, and 16 bases separated the two germline ends. Germline CDR1 SGHNT, CDR2 YYREEE (reference sequence). The CDR3 loop is CASSLEGQRNPGYTF. CDR3 DNA sequence: TGTGCCAGCAGCTTGGAAGGACAGCGCAACCCTGGCTACACCTTC.

This clone was seen once. This rearrangement joins TRBV28 to TRBJ1-5, with D possibly being TRBD1 (6 bases). Germline CDR1 and CDR2: MDHEN and SYDVKM. V lost 4 bases and J lost 2, with 27 bases in between. The CDR3 spans 20 residues. CDR3 amino acids: CASSWARDMGYKKGNQPQHF. The CDR3, as DNA: TGTGCCAGCAGTTGGGCACGGGACATGGGTTATAAAAAGGGCAATCAGCCCCAGCATTTT.

This chain joins TRBV5-6 and TRBJ1-5; D ambiguous. This CDR3 is built from 17 residues. V lost 2 bases and J lost 0, with 15 bases in between. CDR1 is SGHDT, CDR2 YYEEEE, per germline. The CDR3 DNA reads as TGTGCCAGCAGCTTTGGAGGGTTGGGGATTAGCAATCAGCCCCAGCATTTT. This gives the protein CASSFGGLGISNQPQHF.

V is TRBV7-6 and J is TRBJ2-2, with 12 bases aligning to TRBD1. CDR1 and CDR2 (germline): SGHVS, FNYEAQ. This CDR3 is 19 amino acids long. Germline trimming cut 5 bases from V and 0 bases from J; bases unmatched to any gene: 10. The CDR3: CASSRRGTGGAANTGELFF. The CDR3 coding sequence is TGTGCCAGCAGCCGCCGTGGGACAGGGGGCGCGGCGAACACCGGGGAGCTGTTTTTT.

This clone was detected once. V and J are TRBV6-5 and TRBJ1-5, with D unresolved. Trimming shortened V by 0 bases and J by 1 base, and 4 bases separated the two germline ends. This CDR3 is 14 amino acids long. Germline-derived CDR1 and CDR2 are MNHEY and SVGAGI. DNA for the CDR3: TGTGCCAGCAGTTACTCGTCAAGCAATCAGCCCCAGCATTTT. Translated, it gives CASSYSSSNQPQHF.

This clone was observed once. CDR3 sequence (DNA): TGCGCCAGCAGCTTAGACAGGACCTACGAGCAGTACTTC. Translated: CASSLDRTYEQYF. This chain joins TRBV5-1 and TRBJ2-7; D is possibly TRBD1 (6 bases). Trimming cost V 2 bases and J 2 bases, with 8 bases left between them. Germline loops: CDR1 SGHRS, CDR2 YFSETQ. The CDR3 contains 13 residues.

V gene TRBV2 combines with J gene TRBJ2-1; unclear D gene. Germline assignment: CDR1 SNHLY and CDR2 FYNNEI. The CDR3 extends over 10 amino acids. Trimming cost V 7 bases and J 4 bases, with 2 bases left between them. The CDR3, as DNA: TGTGCCAGCACTTACAATGAGCAGTTCTTC. Its translation is CASTYNEQFF.

This chain uses TRBV6-1 with TRBJ1-1; the D is unclear. Germline values: CDR1 MNHNS, CDR2 SASEGT. V lost 1 base and J 3 bases, leaving 12 bases between the germline ends. The CDR3 extends over 15 amino acids. This CDR3 is CASSEERAAYTEAFF. Here the CDR3 DNA reads TGTGCCAGCAGTGAAGAGCGGGCCGCTTACACTGAAGCTTTCTTT.

Here the CDR3 DNA reads TGTGCCAGCAGTTTCGCGGGGGGTAGGCGAAAGAATGGCTACACCTTC. This sequence encodes CASSFAGGRRKNGYTF. The chain employs TRBV28 and TRBJ1-2, with D maybe TRBD1 (5 bases). The CDR3 sequence is 16 residues long. CDR1 MDHEN and CDR2 SYDVKM come from the germline V gene. Trimming pared 3 bases from V and 6 bases from J, leaving 20 bases between.

The CDR3: CASSLTGGQGAPSTDTQYF. CDR3 coding DNA: TGTGCCAGCAGCTTAACGGGAGGACAGGGGGCCCCTAGCACAGATACGCAGTATTTT. The chain combines TRBV7-3 with TRBJ2-3; 11 bases align to TRBD1. The junction had 8 bases not matched to a gene; V was cut back by 0 bases and J by 0 bases. CDR1 and CDR2 from the germline V gene are SGHTA and FQGTGA. The CDR3 runs to 19 residues.

The J gene is TRBJ1-5, the V gene TRBV4-2, with D possibly being TRBD1 (6 bases). Per germline, CDR1 LGHNA and CDR2 YNFKEQ. V lost 1 base and J 4 bases, leaving 17 bases between the germline ends. The CDR3 loop spans 17 amino acids. CDR3 in DNA: TGTGCCAGCAGCCAAGGGCTGGACAGAGTCTTAAATCAGCCCCAGCATTTT. This codes for CASSQGLDRVLNQPQHF.

The chain employs TRBV4-2 and TRBJ1-2; unclear D gene. Germline V gene lookup returns CDR1 LGHNA and CDR2 YNFKEQ. Trimming stripped 0 bases from V and 4 bases from J, with 9 bases between. The CDR3 loop spans 14 amino acids. The CDR3 protein is CASSQEKEGYGYTF. The CDR3 DNA reads as TGTGCCAGCAGCCAAGAGAAAGAGGGCTATGGCTACACCTTC.

The V gene is TRBV27, the J gene TRBJ2-7; 7 bases map to TRBD2. This CDR3 is built from 15 residues. Germline CDR1 reads MNHEY; CDR2 reads SMNVEV (reference sequence). V lost 5 bases and J lost 0; bases outside the gene matches: 7. The CDR3 DNA reads TGTGCCAGCAGTGAAGACCCGGGGGGCTCCTACGAGCAGTACTTC. It codes for CASSEDPGGSYEQYF.

This rearrangement joins TRBV27 to TRBJ2-2; D not certain. The CDR3 has 15 amino acids. CDR1 is MNHEY and CDR2 is SMNVEV in the germline V gene (reference sequence). V lost 3 bases and J 2 bases, leaving 10 bases between the germline ends. The CDR3: CASSLSLLNTGELFF. The CDR3 bases are TGTGCCAGCAGTTTGTCCCTACTAAACACCGGGGAGCTGTTTTTT.

In its sample, this clone was seen a few times. V usage is TRBV28 and J usage is TRBJ2-7; TRBD2 matches 10 bases. Germline assignment: CDR1 MDHEN and CDR2 SYDVKM. The CDR3 totals 18 residues. V lost 6 bases, J lost 2 bases, and 16 bases stayed unmatched. Here the CDR3 reads CASRPGGFLAGVPYEQYF. DNA of the CDR3: TGTGCCAGCAGGCCGGGGGGTTTCCTAGCGGGGGTCCCCTACGAGCAGTACTTC.

This clone was seen a few times. The chain recombines TRBV7-9 with TRBJ2-1; a possible D gene is TRBD2 (5 bases). The CDR3 spans 13 residues. Germline CDR1 is SEHNR and CDR2 is FQNEAQ (reference sequence). Trimming removed 3 bases from V and 6 bases from J, with 9 bases in between. CDR3: CASSFGGVNEQFF. The CDR3 DNA is TGTGCCAGCAGCTTCGGAGGTGTCAATGAGCAGTTCTTC.

This clone has only one observation. The CDR3 region has the DNA TGTGCCAGCAGCCAAGGAGAACGCACCGGGGAGCTGTTTTTT. Residues: CASSQGERTGELFF. The chain is built from TRBV4-2 and TRBJ2-2; D remains unclear. CDR3 length: 14 residues. Germline V gene lookup returns CDR1 LGHNA and CDR2 YNFKEQ. Trimming removed 1 base from V and 4 bases from J, with 7 bases in between.

The chain combines TRBV2 with TRBJ2-5, with D perhaps TRBD2 (6 bases). CDR1 is SNHLY, CDR2 FYNNEI, per germline. Between the trimmed V and J ends, which lost 10 bases and 5 bases, there was a span of 17 bases. This CDR3 comprises 13 residues. The CDR3, as DNA: TGTGCCACGGCGGAGGGCGCGAGGGAGACCCAGTACTTC. Amino acids: CATAEGARETQYF.

The V gene is TRBV6-4, the J gene TRBJ2-7; D unresolved. CDR1 and CDR2 from the germline V gene are MRHNA and SNTAGT. This CDR3 region has 15 residues. V lost 5 bases, J lost 3 bases, and 17 bases lay in between. The CDR3 protein is CASSTEYRGNYEQYF. CDR3 DNA: TGTGCCAGCAGTACTGAGTACCGCGGAAACTACGAGCAGTACTTC.

This chain uses TRBV5-6 with TRBJ1-5; D may be TRBD1 (6 bases). The CDR3 has 16 amino acids. V was pared by 2 bases and J by 0 bases, with 12 bases between. The germline V gene encodes CDR1 SGHDT and CDR2 YYEEEE. The CDR3 nucleotides are TGTGCCAGCAGCTTTAGGGGGAGGGGTAGCAATCAGCCCCAGCATTTT. This codes for CASSFRGRGSNQPQHF.

The chain employs TRBV27 and TRBJ1-2, with TRBD1 as a possible D gene (5 bases). The CDR3 is made up of 14 amino acids. V lost 6 bases and J 4 bases, leaving 15 bases between the germline ends. CDR1 is MNHEY, CDR2 SMNVEV, per germline (reference sequence). The DNA of the CDR3 is TGTGCCAGCAGCCGGGACTGGGGGGGCTATGGCTACACCTTC. Amino acids: CASSRDWGGYGYTF.

The chain's CDR3 is CASSATGGVNTGELFF. In DNA, the CDR3 is TGTGCCAGCAGCGCAACAGGGGGTGTGAACACCGGGGAGCTGTTTTTT. V usage is TRBV7-6 and J usage is TRBJ2-2, with 8 bases lining up with TRBD1. Unmatched junction bases numbered 6, after V lost 5 bases and J lost 1 base. The CDR3 consists of 16 residues. Looked up from germline, CDR1 is SGHVS and CDR2 is FNYEAQ.

J is TRBJ1-1 and V is TRBV28, with 7 nucleotides matching TRBD1. Per germline, CDR1 MDHEN and CDR2 SYDVKM. The CDR3 has 13 amino acids. V shed 5 bases and J 4 bases; nucleotides not matched to a gene: 4. Written as DNA, the CDR3 is TGTGCCAGCAGTCGAGGGGGCGTCACTGAAGCTTTCTTT. Translation: CASSRGGVTEAFF.

This clone was seen more than once but under ten times. The chain couples TRBV6-1 to TRBJ1-3; D perhaps matches TRBD1 (6 bases). The CDR3 has 15 residues. V was shortened by 6 bases and J by 9 bases, with 21 bases between the two germline ends. CDR1 MNHNS and CDR2 SASEGT come from the germline V gene. As DNA, the CDR3 is TGTGCCAGCAGCGTGGACAGACCGCGATATGGCACCATATATTTT. Protein: CASSVDRPRYGTIYF.

The rearrangement joins TRBV6-5 to TRBJ1-1, with a weak D call TRBD1 (6 bases). The length of the CDR3 is 14 residues. V shed 6 bases and J shed 8 bases, with 19 bases lying between them. Germline V CDR1 and CDR2: MNHEY, SVGAGI. The CDR3 DNA follows: TGTGCCAGCAGCAGGACAGTACTCTTTACAGAAGCTTTCTTT. This codes for CASSRTVLFTEAFF.

V and J are TRBV9 and TRBJ1-1; 10 positions agree with TRBD1. V was pared by 2 bases and J by 13 bases, with 5 bases of the junction left unmatched. Germline CDR1 SGDLS, CDR2 YYNGEE. CDR3 size: 12 residues. The DNA for the CDR3 is TGTGCCAGCAGCGTCGACAGGGGGCTGGTTTTCTTT. Protein sequence: CASSVDRGLVFF.

CDR3 loop: CASSDRRDARGPNTEAFF. In nucleotides, the CDR3 is TGTGCCAGTAGTGATAGGAGGGATGCGCGGGGGCCGAACACTGAAGCTTTCTTT. The V gene is TRBV19, the J gene TRBJ1-1; D is perhaps TRBD1 (6 bases). V lost 5 bases and J 1 base, leaving 23 bases between the germline ends. CDR3 length: 18 amino acids. Germline CDR1 reads LNHDA; CDR2 reads SQIVND (reference sequence).

On this clone: Different DNA sequences within this sample yield the same CDR3. V and J are TRBV5-1 and TRBJ2-5, with D perhaps TRBD1 (5 bases). Trimming took 0 bases from V and 2 from J, leaving 5 bases between them. CDR3 length equals 13 residues. Germline-derived CDR1 and CDR2 are SGHRS and YFSETQ. The CDR3 DNA sequence: TGCGCCAGCAGCTTGGGACAGCAAGAGACCCAGTACTTC. Encoded protein: CASSLGQQETQYF.